The 18 T cell receptor beta chains given below trace back to one sample, sequenced in a study of T cell clones after liver transplantation. The method was immunoSEQ multiplex PCR; TCRdb's version includes in-frame clones alone and lacks a portion of them. The data hold some 59,000 clones, with about 64% observed a single time. The starting material was CD4+ T cells from blood, obtained before liver transplant. The receptors come from a human donor who received a liver transplant.

The J gene is TRBJ1-2, the V gene TRBV5-5; no reliable D call. The CDR3 covers 14 residues. The V gene's germline CDR1 is SGHKS and CDR2 YYEKEE (reference sequence). V was clipped by 2 bases and J by 8 bases, with 16 bases between them. In nucleotides, the CDR3 is TGTGCCAGCAGCTTTCGTTTGAGGGTTCAGGGCTACACCTTC. Translation gives CASSFRLRVQGYTF.

This chain joins TRBV27 and TRBJ1-5; possible D gene TRBD1, 6 bases. This CDR3 has 15 residues. Trimming removed 8 bases from V and 7 bases from J, with 21 bases in between. Germline CDR1 and CDR2: MNHEY and SMNVEV (reference sequence). Here the CDR3 DNA reads TGTGCCAGCTTCCGAAGACAGGCCATACAGCAGCCCCAGCATTTT. This encodes CASFRRQAIQQPQHF.

The rearrangement joins TRBV28 to TRBJ1-1, with no clear D. The CDR3 is 12 residues long. In germline, CDR1 is MDHEN, CDR2 SYDVKM. Trimming took 3 bases from V and 5 from J, leaving 7 bases between them. Here the CDR3 reads CASSFPRTEAFF. The DNA for the CDR3 is TGTGCCAGCAGTTTTCCGAGGACTGAAGCTTTCTTT.

The genes are TRBV9 and TRBJ2-7, with TRBD2 matching 8 bases. The germline gives CDR1 SGDLS, CDR2 YYNGEE. V lost 2 bases and J lost 0; bases outside the gene matches: 13. The CDR3 sequence is 18 residues long. This CDR3 reads CASSVGPRGGVTSYEQYF. CDR3 bases: TGTGCCAGCAGCGTGGGCCCCCGGGGGGGGGTAACCTCCTACGAGCAGTACTTC. The full variable domain, rest sourced from reference TRBV9 and TRBJ2-7, is DSGVTQTPKHLITATGQRVTLRCSPRSGDLSVYWYQQSLDQGLQFLIQYYNGEERAKGNILERFSAQQFPDLHSELNLSSLELGDSALYFCASSVGPRGGVTSYEQYFGPGTRLTVT.

The V call is TRBV7-9, the J call TRBJ2-7, with D possibly TRBD2 on 5 matching bases. The CDR3 is 14 residues long. CDR1 and CDR2 from the germline V gene are SEHNR and FQNEAQ (reference sequence). V was shortened by 6 bases and J by 2 bases, with 14 bases between the two germline ends. The DNA of the CDR3 is TGTGCCAGCAGACAAGGAGCGGAAACCTACGAGCAGTACTTC. Translating gives CASRQGAETYEQYF.

The V gene is TRBV28, the J gene TRBJ2-7, with 7 bases fitting TRBD1. The trim removed 9 bases at V and 7 bases at J, leaving 15 bases unmatched. The CDR3 is 14 residues long. Per germline, CDR1 MDHEN and CDR2 SYDVKM. CDR3 coding DNA: TGTGCCAGTAAAATAGGGGACAGTGTAGGAGAGCAGTACTTC. It codes for CASKIGDSVGEQYF.

V is TRBV5-4 and J is TRBJ2-2; 10 nucleotides match TRBD1. The ends lost 4 bases at V and 5 bases at J; junction bases unmatched: 2. The CDR3 runs 14 residues. From germline, CDR1 is SGHNT and CDR2 YYREEE (reference sequence). CDR3 sequence: CASSEDRGTGELFF. As DNA, the CDR3 is TGTGCCAGCAGCGAGGACAGGGGGACCGGGGAGCTGTTTTTT.

This sequence joins TRBV6-5 and TRBJ2-7; 11 positions match TRBD2. Germline CDR1 is MNHEY and CDR2 is SVGAGI. This CDR3 is built from 16 residues. Trimming cost V 4 bases and J 3 bases; bases outside gene matches: 8. CDR3 amino acids: CASSLGTSGAFYEQYF. The CDR3 DNA is TGTGCCAGCAGTTTGGGGACTAGCGGAGCTTTCTACGAGCAGTACTTC.

CDR3 protein: CAWSVLAGEPDTQYF. In DNA form, the CDR3 reads TGTGCCTGGAGTGTTTTAGCGGGGGAACCAGATACGCAGTATTTT. The chain is built from TRBV30 and TRBJ2-3, with 9 bases matching TRBD2. This CDR3 is 15 amino acids long. Unmatched junction bases numbered 5, after V lost 0 bases and J lost 4 bases. Germline-derived CDR1 and CDR2 are GTSNPN and SVGIG (reference sequence).

This clone was seen repeatedly, ten times or more. The chain links TRBV5-4 to TRBJ2-7; 7 nucleotides match TRBD1. CDR1 SGHNT and CDR2 YYREEE come from the germline V gene (reference sequence). The CDR3 runs 13 residues. Trimming took 3 bases from V and 7 from J; bases not matched to a gene: 7. CDR3 bases: TGTGCCAGCAGCTCCGTACAGGGGCGAGAGCAGTACTTC. The encoded protein is CASSSVQGREQYF.

The gene calls are TRBV7-8 and TRBJ1-1; tentatively, D is TRBD1 (6 bases). Trimming pared 5 bases from V and 3 bases from J, leaving 19 bases between. Germline values: CDR1 SGHVS, CDR2 FQNEAQ. The CDR3 is 16 amino acids. The CDR3 region has the DNA TGTGCCAGCAGCCAAGTAGGGGGTTTGAGGGACACTGAAGCTTTCTTT. Protein: CASSQVGGLRDTEAFF.

This clone was seen only a few times. The chain carries TRBV28 and TRBJ2-7; maybe TRBD1 (5 bases). The germline CDR1 and CDR2 sequences are MDHEN and SYDVKM. This CDR3 has 14 amino acids. Trimming pared 2 bases from V and 1 base from J, leaving 9 bases between. DNA of the CDR3: TGTGCCAGCAGTTTAAGTCAGGGTTCCTACGAGCAGTACTTC. Residues: CASSLSQGSYEQYF.

The chain couples TRBV6-1 to TRBJ2-5; 8 bases line up with TRBD2. Germline CDR1 is MNHNS and CDR2 is SASEGT. The ends lost 3 bases at V and 5 bases at J; junction bases unmatched: 8. The CDR3 has 15 amino acids. CDR3 DNA: TGTGCCAGCAGTGATCTCGGACTAGCAGGCGAGACCCAGTACTTC. This gives the protein CASSDLGLAGETQYF.

The sample holds many counts of this clone. DNA for the CDR3: TGTGCCAGTACCCTGACAGGTGGGGATCAGCCCCAGCATTTT. Translation gives CASTLTGGDQPQHF. The V gene is TRBV19, the J gene TRBJ1-5, with D perhaps TRBD1 (6 bases). The germline V and J ends were trimmed by 7 bases and 5 bases, with 15 bases remaining between them. Germline V gene sequence: CDR1 LNHDA, CDR2 SQIVND (reference sequence). The CDR3 length is 14 residues. Full variable domain (rest looked up from reference TRBV19 and TRBJ1-5): DGGITQSPKYLFRKEGQNVTLSCEQNLNHDAMYWYRQDPGQGLRLIYYSQIVNDFQKGDIAEGYSVSREKKESFPLTVTSAQKNPTAFYLCASTLTGGDQPQHFGDGTRLSIL.

This chain joins TRBV20-1 and TRBJ2-5; D gene uncertain. CDR1 is DFQATT, CDR2 SNEGSKA, per germline (reference sequence). This CDR3 region has 11 residues. V was shortened by 6 bases and J by 2 bases, with 7 bases between the two germline ends. The CDR3 DNA follows: TGCAGTGCCGAACTTCAAGAGACCCAGTACTTC. Protein: CSAELQETQYF.

V is TRBV10-3 and J is TRBJ2-2, with D perhaps TRBD1 (5 bases). CDR3 length: 12 amino acids. Germline V gene lookup returns CDR1 ENHRY and CDR2 SYGVKD. The V end lost 7 bases, the J end lost 6 bases, and 9 bases lay between the germline ends. For the CDR3, the DNA is TGTGCCATCAACGCAGGGCCCGGGGAGCTGTTTTTT. Protein sequence: CAINAGPGELFF.

This rearrangement joins TRBV15 to TRBJ2-3, with 7 bases lining up with TRBD1. The CDR3 runs to 15 residues. Trimming took 0 bases from V and 2 from J; bases not matched to a gene: 2. Germline V gives CDR1 LNHNV, CDR2 YYDKDF (reference sequence). Written as DNA, the CDR3 is TGTGCCACCAGCAGAGATGGGACAGTCACAGATACGCAGTATTTT. Protein product: CATSRDGTVTDTQYF.

The genes are TRBV5-6 and TRBJ2-7; TRBD1 aligns across 9 bases. V shed 0 bases and J 7 bases; nucleotides not matched to a gene: 8. The CDR3 sequence is 15 residues long. CDR1 is SGHDT and CDR2 is YYEEEE in the germline V gene. This CDR3 is CASSLAGTGMREQYF. The DNA for the CDR3 is TGTGCCAGCAGCTTGGCCGGGACAGGGATGCGGGAGCAGTACTTC.